This T cell receptor beta chain was recovered during a study of metastatic and nonmetastatic thyroid tumors. Not a single patient had been given any form of treatment at any point before undergoing thyroid surgery. TCRdb reanalyzed the PCR reads with MiXCR. This sample yields approximately 31,000 clones, of which about 20% are seen a single time; about 10% belongs to the top ten. The CDR3 contains 13 residues. From germline, CDR1 is GTSNPN and CDR2 SVGIG (reference sequence). V dropped 3 bases and J dropped 4 bases, with 11 bases sitting between them. This sequence joins TRBV30 and TRBJ2-3, with D unresolved. The sequenced sample consisted of blood. The TCR sequence derives from a female donor with papillary thyroid cancer or a benign thyroid nodule (not recorded which). Some clones in this sample may be carry-over from other donors' samples. In DNA form, the CDR3 reads TGTGCCTGGAGCGTTATTTTGGCAGATACGCAGTATTTT. Translated, it gives CAWSVILADTQYF.